The clone carrying this TCR beta chain was seen more than once but under ten times. The antigen is not known. Time point specified: week 23, last vaccination. Doses comprised 300 ug of mutant IDH1 20-mer peptide each, plus topical imiquimod. Each of the donors came in with new WHO grade 3 or 4 astrocytomas that were IDH1-mutant and ATRX-lost. V was shortened by 2 bases and J by 8 bases, with 10 bases between the two germline ends. Germline CDR1 MNHNY, CDR2 SVGAGI (reference sequence). The CDR3 is 13 residues long. This sample is part of a study of a mutant IDH1 vaccine in newly diagnosed glioma. Whole-study context: Each patient was administered eight vaccinations, scheduled in weeks 1, 3, 5, 7, 11, 15, 19 and 23.

Repertoires were generated with immunoSEQ multiplex PCR, while TCRdb's copy carries only in-frame clones and drops some. The table includes 25,000 to 35,000 clones, 65% to 85% detected once. The chain employs TRBV6-6 and TRBJ1-3; D gene uncertain. The sequence was obtained from a woman in her late teens or twenties with glioma. Sequencing was performed on PBMCs, taken from a glioma patient whose treatment included an IDH1 peptide vaccine. This chain's CDR3 is CASSYGQAHTIYF. The CDR3, as DNA: TGTGCCAGCAGTTACGGGCAGGCACACACCATATATTTT.